The T cell receptor beta chain described here comes from a study of regulatory T cells in long-lasting Graves disease. The CDR3 has 15 amino acids. Germline trimming cut 0 bases from V and 8 bases from J; bases unmatched to any gene: 8. Germline assignment: CDR1 DFQATT and CDR2 SNEGSKA (reference sequence). Time point in this sample: newly diagnosed GD, antithyroid drugs for less than 3 months. RNA isolated from PBMCs was used to make the TCR library. Arm-PCR of CDR3 regions and iRepertoire HTBI primers were used to build TCR beta libraries. In TCRdb, the multiplex PCR reads were re-called with MiXCR into one record per CDR3 protein. The sample records about 200,000 distinct CDR3 sequences, around 17% being singletons.

The source material was peripheral blood mononuclear cells (PBMCs), sampled at new diagnosis, from a patient treated with antithyroid drugs. The TCR originated in a female donor with Graves disease. The V and J genes are TRBV20-1 and TRBJ2-1; 9 bases match TRBD2. The CDR3 loop reads CSAREAGASGDEQFF. The CDR3 DNA follows: TGCAGTGCTAGAGAGGCCGGGGCTAGCGGGGATGAGCAGTTCTTC.